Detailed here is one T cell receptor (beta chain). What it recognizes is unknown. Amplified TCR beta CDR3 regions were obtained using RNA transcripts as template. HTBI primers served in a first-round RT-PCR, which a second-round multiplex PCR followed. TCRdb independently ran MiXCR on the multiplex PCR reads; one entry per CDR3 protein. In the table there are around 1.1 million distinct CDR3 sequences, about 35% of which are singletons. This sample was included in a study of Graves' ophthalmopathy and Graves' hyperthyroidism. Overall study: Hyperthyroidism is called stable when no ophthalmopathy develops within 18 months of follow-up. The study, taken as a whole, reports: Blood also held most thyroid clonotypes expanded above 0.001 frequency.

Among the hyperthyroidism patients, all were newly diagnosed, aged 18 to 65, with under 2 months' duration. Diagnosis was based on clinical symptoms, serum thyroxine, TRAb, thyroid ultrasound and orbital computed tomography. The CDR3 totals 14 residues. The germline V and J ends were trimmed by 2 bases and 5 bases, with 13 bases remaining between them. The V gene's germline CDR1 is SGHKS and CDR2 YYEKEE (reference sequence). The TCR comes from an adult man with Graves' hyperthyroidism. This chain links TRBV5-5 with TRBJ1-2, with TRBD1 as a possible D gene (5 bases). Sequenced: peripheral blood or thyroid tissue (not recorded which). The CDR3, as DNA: TGTGCCAGCAGCTTTGCAGGGCGCGAGTATGGCTACACCTTC. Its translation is CASSFAGREYGYTF. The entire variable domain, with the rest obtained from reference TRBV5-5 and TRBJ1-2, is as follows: DAGVTQSPTHLIKTRGQQVTLRCSPISGHKSVSWYQQVLGQGPQFIFQYYEKEERGRGNFPDRFSARQFPNYSSELNVNALLLGDSALYLCASSFAGREYGYTFGSGTRLTVV.